A selection of T cell receptor beta chains follows, all from one sample in a study of patients and donors after allogeneic stem cell transplantation. One entry per CDR3 protein, called by TCRdb with MiXCR from the RT-PCR reads. The table shows about 70,000 distinct CDR3 sequences, with approximately 25% occurring only once. Material for sequencing was blood, either unsorted or a sorted T cell fraction (not recorded which). These receptors all come from a human donor who was either an allogeneic HSCT recipient or a stem cell or donor lymphocyte infusion donor (not recorded which). It is not recorded whose cells these are; they may come from a transplant donor. The CDR3 runs from the conserved cysteine through the conserved F or W. D genes are given only for firm matches. Clone size is not always given. Where it is, it says once, few, many or a class for expanded clones.

CDR3nt	CDR3aa	d_gene	j_gene	abundance	v_gene
TGCGCCAGCAGCTGGGGACAGGCGGGAGGAAACACCATATATTTT	CASSWGQAGGNTIYF	TRBD1	TRBJ1-3	few	TRBV5-1
TGTGCCAGCAGCCCACTTAGGGGACACCCAGTGGAGACCCAGTACTTC	CASSPLRGHPVETQYF	-	TRBJ2-5	-	TRBV7-2
TGTGCCAGCAGTTTAAGGGGAACTAGCACAGATACGCAGTATTTT	CASSLRGTSTDTQYF	-	TRBJ2-3	-	TRBV12-3/TRBV12-4
TGTGCCAGCAGCTTAAAGGGGGCCTACACAGATACGCAGTATTTT	CASSLKGAYTDTQYF	TRBD1	TRBJ2-3	few	TRBV7-2
TGTGCCAGCAGCGTAGGGGTACGGGGGCAACAGTCGAACACTGAAGCTTTCTTT	CASSVGVRGQQSNTEAFF	-	TRBJ1-1	few	TRBV9
TGTGCCAGCAGTTTATCGGCTAGCGGGGGGAATGAGCAGTTCTTC	CASSLSASGGNEQFF	TRBD2	TRBJ2-1	-	TRBV12-3/TRBV12-4
TGCGCCAGCAGTGGACAGGGGGCGATGAACACCGGGGAGCTGTTTTTT	CASSGQGAMNTGELFF	TRBD1	TRBJ2-2	many	TRBV5-1
TGTGCCAGCAGTCAAGGGAGACAGATTTCTGGCTACACCTTC	CASSQGRQISGYTF	-	TRBJ1-2	once	TRBV12-3/TRBV12-4
TGTGCCATCAGTGAGTCGGATGGCCCAGATACGCAGTATTTT	CAISESDGPDTQYF	-	TRBJ2-3	few	TRBV10-3
TGTGCCAGCAGCACAGAGCAAGTCCGGACCGGCGTGGGGGAGGTCCAGTACTTC	CASSTEQVRTGVGEVQYF	-	TRBJ2-5	-	TRBV12-3/TRBV12-4
TGTGCCATCAGTGAGTCGCCTAACACTGAAGCTTTCTTT	CAISESPNTEAFF	-	TRBJ1-1	few	TRBV10-3
TGTGCCAGCAGCCAGGGACAGATGAATCAGCCCCAGCATTTT	CASSQGQMNQPQHF	TRBD1	TRBJ1-5	-	TRBV14
TGCGCCAGCAGCTTGAGAGTGGCGAACACCGGGGAGCTGTTTTTT	CASSLRVANTGELFF	-	TRBJ2-2	-	TRBV5-1
TGTGCCAGCAGTACAGAGAGGCTTGGGGGAAACACCATATATTTT	CASSTERLGGNTIYF	-	TRBJ1-3	-	TRBV2
TGCAGCGTTGTAAAAGATGTCTCCTACGAGCAGTACTTC	CSVVKDVSYEQYF	-	TRBJ2-7	-	TRBV29-1
TGTGCCACCAGTGAGCCGGACAGTACGAACACCGGGGAGCTGTTTTTT	CATSEPDSTNTGELFF	-	TRBJ2-2	few	TRBV24-1
TGTGCCAGCAGTTCTAGGGACCGCCAGGCTGAAGCTTTCTTT	CASSSRDRQAEAFF	-	TRBJ1-1	few	TRBV12-3/TRBV12-4
TGTGCCAGCAGTTTAATGCGGACAGGGGACACTGAAGCTTTCTTT	CASSLMRTGDTEAFF	TRBD1	TRBJ1-1	few	TRBV27
TGTGCCACCAGCAGAGCCTCGGGATCTTCCTACGAGCAGTACTTC	CATSRASGSSYEQYF	-	TRBJ2-7	once	TRBV15
TGTGCCAGCAGCTTAACCGATCAGCCCCAGCATTTT	CASSLTDQPQHF	-	TRBJ1-5	few	TRBV7-9
TGTGCCAGCAGCTTAGTTTCGGGGAATGAAGCTTTCTTT	CASSLVSGNEAFF	-	TRBJ1-1	-	TRBV11-2
TGTGCCAGCAGCTTTTACAGGGACAATGGCTACACCTTC	CASSFYRDNGYTF	-	TRBJ1-2	few	TRBV7-2